These 28 T cell receptor beta chains share one sample of origin, sequenced in a study of T cells after yellow fever vaccination. From the 5' RACE reads, TCRdb called clonotypes with MiXCR, one entry per CDR3 protein. The sample lists 230,000 or so distinct CDR3 sequences, approximately 6.8% occurring once. The specimen was CD4+ T cells sorted from PBMCs, collected on the day of the yellow fever booster vaccination. These receptor sequences come from a man aged 30-40 years who received the YFV17D yellow fever vaccine.

This clonotype was observed at least ten times. The rearrangement links TRBV5-5 to TRBJ1-1, with 9 bases fitting TRBD1. This CDR3 comprises 15 residues. The germline V gene encodes CDR1 SGHKS and CDR2 YYEKEE (reference sequence). J gave up 1 base and V 3 bases, and 4 bases lay outside the gene matches. The CDR3 region has the DNA TGTGCCAGCAGCTGGGGGACAGGGAAGAACACTGAAGCTTTCTTT. It encodes CASSWGTGKNTEAFF.

This chain connects TRBV5-8 to TRBJ2-7; tentatively, D is TRBD2 (6 bases). From germline, CDR1 is SGHTS and CDR2 YDEGEE. CDR3 size: 15 residues. V dropped 4 bases and J dropped 4 bases, with 18 bases sitting between them. The CDR3 nucleotides are TGTGCCAGCAGCCGAGGACTCGGGACTTCTTACGAGCAGTACTTC. Protein: CASSRGLGTSYEQYF.

This clonotype has more than one count but fewer than ten. V usage is TRBV28 and J usage is TRBJ2-5, with D perhaps TRBD1 (5 bases). Trimming pared 3 bases from V and 1 base from J, leaving 12 bases between. Germline values: CDR1 MDHEN, CDR2 SYDVKM. This CDR3 spans 15 amino acids. CDR3 DNA: TGTGCCAGCAGTTTTAGTAGGGGAATCCAAGAGACCCAGTACTTC. The encoded protein is CASSFSRGIQETQYF.

The V gene is TRBV3-1, the J gene TRBJ2-7; 8 nucleotides align to TRBD1. Germline loops: CDR1 LGHDT, CDR2 YNNKEL (reference sequence). Unmatched junction bases numbered 9, after V lost 3 bases and J lost 2 bases. The CDR3 spans 16 residues. The CDR3 region is CASSQVTGQETYEQYF. The CDR3 DNA reads as TGTGCCAGCAGCCAGGTTACGGGACAGGAAACCTACGAGCAGTACTTC.

This clonotype was counted only a few times. The CDR3 loop is CATSRFTSPGPGSYNEQFF. The CDR3 region has the DNA TGTGCCACCAGCAGATTTACCTCCCCGGGACCGGGCTCCTACAATGAGCAGTTCTTC. This sequence joins TRBV15 and TRBJ2-1; perhaps D is TRBD1 or TRBD2 (5 bases each). This CDR3 is 19 amino acids long. V gave up 2 bases and J gave up 0 bases, with 20 bases separating them. Germline V gene lookup returns CDR1 LNHNV and CDR2 YYDKDF (reference sequence).

This clonotype was picked up a small number of times. This chain links TRBV30 with TRBJ2-3; no firm D call. V shed 2 bases and J shed 4 bases, with 19 bases lying between them. The CDR3 sequence is 16 residues long. Germline loops: CDR1 GTSNPN, CDR2 SVGIG (reference sequence). This chain's CDR3 is CAWSKTRFGDSDTQYF. In nucleotides, the CDR3 is TGTGCCTGGAGTAAGACCCGTTTCGGCGATTCAGATACGCAGTATTTT.

This clonotype was seen ten or more times. The CDR3, as DNA: TGCAGTGCTGGGGCCAGCCGGGAAGGGAAAAACATTCAGTACTTC. Protein product: CSAGASREGKNIQYF. This chain connects TRBV20-1 to TRBJ2-4, with D tentatively TRBD1 or TRBD2 (5 bases each). CDR3 length: 15 amino acids. Germline-derived CDR1 and CDR2 are DFQATT and SNEGSKA (reference sequence). The germline V and J ends were trimmed by 5 bases and 4 bases, with 18 bases remaining between them.

Many counts were recorded for this clonotype. J is TRBJ1-5 and V is TRBV5-5, with D possibly being TRBD1 (6 bases). The CDR3 length is 15 residues. V shed 0 bases and J shed 4 bases, with 11 bases lying between them. Germline V gene lookup returns CDR1 SGHKS and CDR2 YYEKEE (reference sequence). CDR3: CASSLGTAMNQPQHF. CDR3 sequence (DNA): TGTGCCAGCAGCTTGGGGACAGCCATGAATCAGCCCCAGCATTTT.

This clonotype was detected many times. The V call is TRBV20-1, the J call TRBJ2-1; no clear D gene. The CDR3 totals 10 residues. V was cut by 1 base and J by 6 bases, with 1 base left in between. CDR1 is DFQATT, CDR2 SNEGSKA, per germline (reference sequence). The CDR3 DNA is TGCAGTGCTAGAGTCAATGAGCAGTTCTTC. Translated: CSARVNEQFF.

The sample holds many counts of this clonotype. The chain employs TRBV25-1 and TRBJ2-7, with D tentatively TRBD2 (5 bases). The germline gives CDR1 MGHDK, CDR2 SYGVNS. The CDR3 runs 12 residues. V lost 5 bases to trimming and J lost 5 bases, with 10 bases between them. The CDR3 region has the DNA TGTGCCAGCAGTCTAACCGGGAACGAGCAGTACTTC. It yields the protein CASSLTGNEQYF.

The chain is built from TRBV7-2 and TRBJ2-7, with 9 bases fitting TRBD1. From germline, CDR1 is SGHTA and CDR2 FQGNSA. The CDR3 runs 14 residues. Trimming at V came to 1 base and at J to 13 bases, leaving 11 bases not matched to a gene. The DNA for the CDR3 is TGTGCCAGCAGCTTAGGAGGTGCTGGGACAGGGCGCTACTTC. Its protein product is CASSLGGAGTGRYF.

This sequence joins TRBV10-3 and TRBJ1-5, with 9 bases that match TRBD1. This CDR3 region has 15 residues. V was clipped by 6 bases and J by 5 bases; unmatched bases: 8. CDR1 and CDR2 (germline): ENHRY, SYGVKD. CDR3 protein: CAISRTRDRDQPQHF. The CDR3 coding sequence is TGTGCCATCAGCAGAACCCGGGACAGGGATCAGCCCCAGCATTTT.

This clonotype was seen only a few times. This chain links TRBV15 with TRBJ2-1, with 7 bases matching TRBD2. In germline, CDR1 is LNHNV, CDR2 YYDKDF (reference sequence). The V and J ends lost 2 bases and 4 bases, in that order; junction bases with no gene match: 8. The CDR3 totals 16 residues. The CDR3 sequence: CATSRKASGDYNEQFF. The CDR3 region has the DNA TGTGCCACCAGCAGAAAGGCTAGCGGAGATTACAATGAGCAGTTCTTC.

V and J are TRBV7-2 and TRBJ2-1; no clear D gene. Germline values: CDR1 SGHTA, CDR2 FQGNSA. There are 14 residues in the CDR3. The V end was cut by 1 base, the J end by 9 bases, with 13 bases between. The CDR3 loop is CASSLGKTKTEQFF. CDR3 nucleotides: TGTGCCAGCAGCTTAGGCAAGACGAAAACTGAGCAGTTCTTC.

This chain connects TRBV7-6 to TRBJ2-1; 7 bases line up with TRBD1. CDR3 size: 14 residues. V was pared by 4 bases and J by 5 bases, with 5 bases of the junction left unmatched. CDR1 is SGHVS, CDR2 FNYEAQ, per germline. CDR3 in amino acids: CASSSQTGDNEQFF. CDR3 DNA sequence: TGTGCCAGCAGCTCCCAAACAGGGGACAATGAGCAGTTCTTC.

This clonotype was picked up many times. The genes are TRBV14 and TRBJ1-2; D is unclear. Germline V gene data show CDR1 as SGHDN and CDR2 as FVKESK. The CDR3 length is 14 residues. V was shortened by 0 bases and J by 4 bases, with 9 bases between the two germline ends. The CDR3 reads CASSQEIDTYGYTF. CDR3 nucleotides: TGTGCCAGCAGCCAAGAGATTGACACCTATGGCTACACCTTC.

The gene calls are TRBV6-1 and TRBJ2-7, with a possible D match to TRBD1 (7 bases). V was shortened by 10 bases and J by 1 base, with 14 bases between the two germline ends. CDR3 size: 13 residues. CDR1 is MNHNS and CDR2 is SASEGT in the germline V gene. The CDR3 region is CATRGDRSYEQYF. DNA of the CDR3: TGTGCCACCAGGGGGGATCGGTCCTACGAGCAGTACTTC.

This clonotype was seen ten or more times. This sequence joins TRBV29-1 and TRBJ2-7; 8 bases match TRBD2. The germline CDR1 and CDR2 sequences are SQVTM and ANQGSEA. V lost 4 bases to trimming and J lost 1 base; unmatched junction nucleotides: 9. The CDR3 has 15 amino acids. CDR3 protein: CSVAGGTLRSYEQYF. DNA for the CDR3: TGCAGCGTTGCGGGGGGGACGCTCCGATCCTACGAGCAGTACTTC.

The gene calls are TRBV10-3 and TRBJ2-1, with unresolved D. This CDR3 has 15 residues. Trimming left V 7 bases short and J 5 bases short, with 18 bases between. CDR1 ENHRY and CDR2 SYGVKD come from the germline V gene. CDR3 protein: CAITPDNLDDNEQFF. In DNA form, the CDR3 reads TGTGCCATCACCCCTGATAATTTGGATGACAATGAGCAGTTCTTC.

This clonotype occurred many times. J is TRBJ2-7 and V is TRBV5-1, with D perhaps being TRBD1 or TRBD2 (5 bases each). The V end was cut by 6 bases, the J end by 2 bases, with 15 bases between. Germline V lookup: CDR1 SGHRS, CDR2 YFSETQ. CDR3 length: 14 residues. CDR3 nucleotides: TGCGCCAGCAACCCCTCGGGACCAACCTACGAGCAGTACTTC. It is translated as CASNPSGPTYEQYF.

This clonotype was counted a few times. The chain has TRBV11-2 and TRBJ2-1; 11 nucleotides agree with TRBD2. From germline, CDR1 is SGHAT and CDR2 FQNNGV. The trim removed 1 base at V and 0 bases at J, leaving 11 bases unmatched. This CDR3 region has 20 residues. CDR3 coding DNA: TGTGCCAGCAGCTTAGGTCTACGACTAGCGGGAATCAGCTCCTACAATGAGCAGTTCTTC. Amino acid sequence: CASSLGLRLAGISSYNEQFF.

This clonotype occurred a few times. V gene TRBV12-3 or TRBV12-4 combines with J gene TRBJ1-1; 7 bases map to TRBD1. V gave up 7 bases and J gave up 2 bases; unmatched junction bases: 16. The CDR3 has 17 amino acids. The CDR3 loop reads CASTFRAGAGGNTEAFF. In DNA form, the CDR3 reads TGTGCCAGCACCTTTAGGGCCGGGGCAGGGGGAAACACTGAAGCTTTCTTT.

This clonotype was detected ten times or more. V is TRBV12-5 and J is TRBJ2-3; no firm D call. V gave up 5 bases and J gave up 2 bases, with 14 bases separating them. Germline lookup yields CDR1 LGHNT and CDR2 FRNRAP. CDR3 length equals 15 residues. The DNA of the CDR3 is TGTGCTAGTGGTCCACACCTCCAAGTCACAGATACGCAGTATTTT. Protein sequence: CASGPHLQVTDTQYF.

This clonotype was counted many times. The V call is TRBV27, the J call TRBJ2-3; TRBD1 agrees at 9 bases. This CDR3 comprises 14 residues. Per germline, CDR1 MNHEY and CDR2 SMNVEV (reference sequence). Trimming took 5 bases from V and 3 from J; bases not matched to a gene: 3. The CDR3 is CASSRQGGTDTQYF. The CDR3 DNA sequence: TGTGCCAGCAGTAGACAGGGGGGGACAGATACGCAGTATTTT.

In its sample, this clonotype was seen many times. The V gene is TRBV30, the J gene TRBJ2-2, with D possibly being TRBD1 (6 bases). V was cut by 4 bases and J by 7 bases, with 22 bases left in between. The CDR3 loop spans 16 amino acids. Per the germline V gene, CDR1 is GTSNPN and CDR2 is SVGIG (reference sequence). CDR3 sequence reads: CAWNPGVVTPRGELFF. The CDR3 DNA reads TGTGCCTGGAACCCAGGGGTAGTAACACCCCGCGGGGAGCTGTTTTTT.

This clonotype was recorded a few times. The chain joins TRBV10-3 to TRBJ2-1, with D possibly TRBD2 on 5 matching bases. The V end lost 0 bases, the J end lost 7 bases, and 13 bases lay between the germline ends. This CDR3 has 15 residues. The germline CDR1 and CDR2 sequences are ENHRY and SYGVKD. The CDR3 coding sequence is TGTGCCATCAGTGAGTCAAGCGCGAGAGGGAATGAGCAGTTCTTC. This translates into CAISESSARGNEQFF.

This rearrangement joins TRBV5-5 to TRBJ2-1, with D maybe TRBD1 (5 bases). This CDR3 is built from 16 residues. V lost 0 bases and J lost 8, with 18 bases in between. CDR1 and CDR2 from the germline V gene are SGHKS and YYEKEE (reference sequence). The CDR3 protein is CASSLGSAGAWDEQFF. CDR3 coding DNA: TGTGCCAGCAGCTTGGGCTCTGCTGGGGCCTGGGATGAGCAGTTCTTC.

J is TRBJ2-5 and V is TRBV5-1; D gene ambiguous. CDR3 length: 12 residues. The ends were cut back, 4 bases at V and 4 bases at J, with 8 bases in the middle. Per the germline V gene, CDR1 is SGHRS and CDR2 is YFSETQ. The CDR3 DNA reads TGCGCCAGCAGCCGACCGGGAGAGACCCAGTACTTC. This encodes CASSRPGETQYF.